What follows are 27 T cell receptor beta chains derived from one specimen sequenced in a study of blood T cell repertoires in COVID-19. Assay used: immunoSEQ multiplex PCR; TCRdb lists only in-frame clones, some missing. The sample holds roughly 250,000 clones, 80% to 85% seen once. The source material was peripheral blood. The receptor source for this set is a woman in her fifties or sixties with active or convalescent COVID-19.

CDR3 coding DNA: TGCGCCAGCAGCTCCCAGGGACTAGCGGGGGGGCAGAATGAGCAGTTCTTC. It translates to CASSSQGLAGGQNEQFF. The chain carries TRBV5-1 and TRBJ2-1, with 16 bases matching TRBD2. J lost 7 bases, V lost 3 bases, and 7 bases had no gene match. The CDR3 sequence is 17 residues long. The germline CDR1 and CDR2 sequences are SGHRS and YFSETQ.

CDR3 bases: TGTGCCAGCAGTCACCAGGGTTCGAGCAATCAGCCCCAGCATTTT. Protein: CASSHQGSSNQPQHF. The chain links TRBV6-6 to TRBJ1-5; D is perhaps TRBD1 (5 bases). The V end lost 5 bases, the J end lost 1 base, and 12 bases lay between the germline ends. Per germline, CDR1 MNHNY and CDR2 SVGAGI (reference sequence). The CDR3 runs 15 residues.

Notes on this clone: The sample has other DNA sequences that encode this CDR3 too. The chain is built from TRBV4-1 and TRBJ1-2; 9 nucleotides line up with TRBD1. The germline gives CDR1 MGHRA, CDR2 YSYEKL. The CDR3 has 13 amino acids. Trimming took 1 base from V and 6 from J; bases not matched to a gene: 0. Here the CDR3 reads CASSQGTGDGYTF. The CDR3, as DNA: TGCGCCAGCAGCCAAGGGACAGGGGATGGCTACACCTTC.

The gene calls are TRBV6-5 and TRBJ2-5, with TRBD2 identical over 7 bases. With V trimmed by 8 bases and J by 3 bases, 0 bases remained unmatched. The length of the CDR3 is 11 residues. Germline lookup yields CDR1 MNHEY and CDR2 SVGAGI. CDR3 residues: CASGREETQYF. For the CDR3, the DNA is TGTGCCAGCGGGAGGGAAGAGACCCAGTACTTC.

This clone was seen only a few times. This chain joins TRBV25-1 and TRBJ2-1; the match to TRBD1 covers 8 bases. The length of the CDR3 is 16 residues. Germline V CDR1 and CDR2: MGHDK, SYGVNS. V gave up 4 bases and J gave up 0 bases; unmatched junction bases: 5. CDR3 amino acids: CASSGYTGGSYNEQFF. CDR3 DNA sequence: TGTGCCAGCAGTGGATACACAGGGGGCTCCTACAATGAGCAGTTCTTC. The entire variable domain, with the rest obtained from reference TRBV25-1 and TRBJ2-1, is as follows: EADIYQTPRYLVIGTGKKITLECSQTMGHDKMYWYQQDPGMELHLIHYSYGVNSTEKGDLSSESTVSRIRTEHFPLTLESARPSHTSQYLCASSGYTGGSYNEQFFGPGTRLTVL.

The V and J genes are TRBV19 and TRBJ1-1; D remains unclear. CDR1 is LNHDA and CDR2 is SQIVND in the germline V gene (reference sequence). The CDR3 totals 18 residues. Trimming stripped 0 bases from V and 1 base from J, with 18 bases between. CDR3 amino acids: CASSIEGPGRTKNTEAFF. CDR3 nucleotides: TGTGCCAGTAGTATAGAGGGTCCGGGAAGAACTAAGAACACTGAAGCTTTCTTT.

J is TRBJ2-2 and V is TRBV5-1, with D possibly TRBD2 on 6 matching bases. The CDR3 totals 15 residues. CDR1 and CDR2 (germline): SGHRS, YFSETQ. The V gene lost 6 bases and the J gene lost 4 bases, with 16 bases spanning the gap. CDR3 sequence (DNA): TGCGCCAGCAAACAACTAGGGGAGGTCACCGGGGAGCTGTTTTTT. This encodes CASKQLGEVTGELFF. Combining the CDR3 with reference TRBV5-1 and TRBJ2-2 gives the whole variable domain KAGVTQTPRYLIKTRGQQVTLSCSPISGHRSVSWYQQTPGQGLQFLFEYFSETQRNKGNFPGRFSGRQFSNSRSEMNVSTLELGDSALYLCASKQLGEVTGELFFGEGSRLTVL.

About this clone: The sample contains more than one DNA sequence encoding this CDR3. The chain recombines TRBV6-5 with TRBJ1-1; D unclear. Looked up from germline, CDR1 is MNHEY and CDR2 is SVGAGI. The CDR3 length is 13 residues. The V end was cut by 3 bases, the J end by 1 base, with 6 bases between. The chain's CDR3 is CASSYEQNTEAFF. The DNA of the CDR3 is TGTGCCAGCAGTTATGAACAGAACACTGAAGCTTTCTTT.

The chain links TRBV9 to TRBJ2-3; 7 bases are a match to TRBD2. The CDR3 has 15 residues. Trimming at V came to 0 bases and at J to 5 bases, leaving 6 bases not matched to a gene. The V gene's germline CDR1 is SGDLS and CDR2 YYNGEE. DNA for the CDR3: TGTGCCAGCAGCGTAGGGGACTACACGGGAGATACGCAGTATTTT. Translation gives CASSVGDYTGDTQYF.

The chain is built from TRBV5-4 and TRBJ2-7; D remains unclear. This CDR3 has 13 amino acids. The ends were cut back, 0 bases at V and 2 bases at J, with 6 bases in the middle. Germline CDR1 SGHNT, CDR2 YYREEE (reference sequence). For the CDR3, the DNA is TGTGCCAGCAGCTTGGACAGAACCTACGAGCAGTACTTC. Translation: CASSLDRTYEQYF.

The chain joins TRBV6-2 or TRBV6-3 to TRBJ2-6; no firm D call. V was cut by 3 bases and J by 4 bases, with 7 bases left in between. Germline CDR1 is MNHEY and CDR2 is SVGEGT. The CDR3 is 14 amino acids. DNA for the CDR3: TGTGCCAGCAGTTATATGGCAGGGGCCAACGTCCTGACTTTC. Translating it yields CASSYMAGANVLTF.

The gene calls are TRBV7-9 and TRBJ1-1, with 8 bases aligning to TRBD1. Trimming cost V 0 bases and J 1 base; bases outside gene matches: 1. The CDR3 covers 15 residues. Germline CDR1 and CDR2: SEHNR and FQNEAQ (reference sequence). As DNA, the CDR3 is TGTGCCAGCAGCTTAGCGACAGGGGCGAACACTGAAGCTTTCTTT. The encoded protein is CASSLATGANTEAFF.

There are a few counts of this clone. The chain employs TRBV7-9 and TRBJ2-1, with TRBD1 identical over 9 bases. Looked up from germline, CDR1 is SEHNR and CDR2 is FQNEAQ (reference sequence). J gave up 7 bases and V 5 bases, and 12 bases lay outside the gene matches. The CDR3 extends over 16 amino acids. CDR3 DNA sequence: TGTGCCAGCAGCACGTACAGGGGGCGGGTTATAAATGAGCAGTTCTTC. It yields the protein CASSTYRGRVINEQFF. The full variable domain, its missing parts supplied by reference TRBV7-9 and TRBJ2-1, is DTGVSQNPRHKITKRGQNVTFRCDPISEHNRLYWYRQTLGQGPEFLTYFQNEAQLEKSRLLSDRFSAERPKGSFSTLEIQRTEQGDSAMYLCASSTYRGRVINEQFFGPGTRLTVL.

The J gene is TRBJ2-7, the V gene TRBV30; TRBD2 matches at 10 bases. With V trimmed by 5 bases and J by 0 bases, 7 bases remained unmatched. The CDR3 sequence is 15 residues long. The germline V gene has CDR1 GTSNPN and CDR2 SVGIG (reference sequence). CDR3 sequence (DNA): TGTGCCTGGGAGCTAGCGGGGGCGATCTCCTACGAGCAGTACTTC. This sequence encodes CAWELAGAISYEQYF.

This clone has a handful of counts. The chain recombines TRBV30 with TRBJ1-2; TRBD1 agrees at 7 bases. Germline V gene lookup returns CDR1 GTSNPN and CDR2 SVGIG (reference sequence). V gave up 2 bases and J gave up 4 bases; unmatched junction bases: 4. The CDR3 is made up of 13 amino acids. The CDR3: CAWSTGVGYGYTF. The CDR3 nucleotides are TGTGCCTGGAGTACAGGGGTGGGCTATGGCTACACCTTC.

V usage is TRBV5-5 and J usage is TRBJ1-2, with D perhaps matching TRBD1 (6 bases). The germline V gene has CDR1 SGHKS and CDR2 YYEKEE (reference sequence). Trimming stripped 3 bases from V and 7 bases from J, with 16 bases between. The length of the CDR3 is 14 residues. The DNA of the CDR3 is TGTGCCAGCAGCTACGAGGCAGGGGTTCCTGGCTACACCTTC. It codes for CASSYEAGVPGYTF.

This clone turned up a few times. The chain carries TRBV7-2 and TRBJ2-3; unclear D gene. Germline assignment: CDR1 SGHTA and CDR2 FQGNSA. V was trimmed by 6 bases and J by 8 bases, leaving 12 bases between them. This CDR3 is built from 12 residues. CDR3: CASSHEAGTQYF. The CDR3 coding sequence is TGTGCCAGCAGTCACGAGGCCGGTACGCAGTATTTT.

The rearrangement joins TRBV5-6 to TRBJ1-3; D is undetermined. The V gene lost 0 bases and the J gene lost 2 bases, with 18 bases spanning the gap. The CDR3 length is 18 residues. The V gene's germline CDR1 is SGHDT and CDR2 YYEEEE. Written as DNA, the CDR3 is TGTGCCAGCAGCTTGGCGTTCCGGTCGTCCGGGGCTGGAAACACCATATATTTT. Its translation: CASSLAFRSSGAGNTIYF.

The chain carries TRBV19 and TRBJ1-3; possible D gene TRBD1, 5 bases. The CDR3 loop spans 15 amino acids. V was pared by 3 bases and J by 0 bases, with 9 bases between. Germline loops: CDR1 LNHDA, CDR2 SQIVND (reference sequence). The CDR3 region has the DNA TGTGCCAGTAGTATCCACAGGAGCTCTGGAAACACCATATATTTT. Residues: CASSIHRSSGNTIYF.

V gene TRBV10-3 combines with J gene TRBJ2-7, with TRBD1 as a possible D gene (7 bases). This CDR3 contains 13 residues. V was pared by 7 bases and J by 2 bases, with 12 bases between. Germline V gene lookup returns CDR1 ENHRY and CDR2 SYGVKD. DNA of the CDR3: TGTGCCATCACCCAGGGGGAGGCCTACGAGCAGTACTTC. Protein sequence: CAITQGEAYEQYF.

The V gene is TRBV6-5, the J gene TRBJ1-1; TRBD1 might be the D (5 bases). CDR1 is MNHEY and CDR2 is SVGAGI in the germline V gene. Trimming left V 1 base short and J 6 bases short, with 12 bases between. CDR3 size: 14 residues. The CDR3 protein is CASSYLGRKAEAFF. Here the CDR3 DNA reads TGTGCCAGCAGTTACTTGGGGCGAAAGGCTGAAGCTTTCTTT.

V is TRBV5-8 and J is TRBJ1-2; weak D call: TRBD1 (6 bases). Between the trimmed V and J ends, which lost 4 bases and 4 bases, there was a span of 14 bases. The CDR3 runs 14 residues. Germline V lookup: CDR1 SGHTS, CDR2 YDEGEE. The CDR3 DNA reads as TGTGCCAGCAGCCGAAGCGGGGGCTTCTATGGCTACACCTTC. Protein sequence: CASSRSGGFYGYTF.

The count of this clone is one. The chain uses TRBV7-9 and TRBJ1-3; 7 bases are shared with TRBD1. The CDR3 covers 15 residues. The germline V gene encodes CDR1 SEHNR and CDR2 FQNEAQ (reference sequence). J lost 4 bases, V lost 2 bases, and 5 bases had no gene match. The CDR3 DNA reads as TGTGCCAGCAGCTTACCCGACAGGGTGGGAAACACCATATATTTT. Translation: CASSLPDRVGNTIYF.

This chain uses TRBV7-2 with TRBJ2-3, with TRBD2 identical over 9 bases. Germline V lookup: CDR1 SGHTA, CDR2 FQGNSA. The CDR3 is 16 amino acids. The junction had 6 bases not matched to a gene; V was cut back by 0 bases and J by 5 bases. CDR3 region: CASSLAGTSRGDTQYF. CDR3 sequence (DNA): TGTGCCAGCAGCTTAGCCGGGACTAGCCGAGGAGATACGCAGTATTTT.

The chain recombines TRBV13 with TRBJ1-2, with 8 bases matching TRBD1. In germline, CDR1 is PRHDT, CDR2 FYEKMQ (reference sequence). After removal of 5 bases from V and 6 bases from J, the junction contained 17 bases not matched to a gene. The CDR3 consists of 17 residues. CDR3 amino acids: CASSQLTGAPSGDGYTF. The CDR3 region has the DNA TGTGCCAGCAGCCAGCTGACAGGGGCCCCCTCAGGGGATGGCTACACCTTC.

This sequence joins TRBV23-1 and TRBJ2-5, with TRBD2 identical over 11 bases. TRBV23-1 is flagged as an ORF with uncertain function. Germline trimming cut 0 bases from V and 1 base from J; bases unmatched to any gene: 4. The CDR3 spans 17 residues. The CDR3 here is CASSQSPSGGSQETQYF. CDR3 nucleotides: TGCGCCAGCAGTCAATCGCCTAGCGGGGGGTCCCAAGAGACCCAGTACTTC.

The J gene is TRBJ1-6, the V gene TRBV6-5, with D hard to call. CDR1 is MNHEY and CDR2 is SVGAGI in the germline V gene. V was pared by 4 bases and J by 7 bases, with 8 bases between. The CDR3 length is 13 residues. The CDR3 loop is CASSSQANSPLHF. CDR3 in DNA: TGTGCCAGCAGTTCGCAGGCGAATTCACCCCTCCACTTT.